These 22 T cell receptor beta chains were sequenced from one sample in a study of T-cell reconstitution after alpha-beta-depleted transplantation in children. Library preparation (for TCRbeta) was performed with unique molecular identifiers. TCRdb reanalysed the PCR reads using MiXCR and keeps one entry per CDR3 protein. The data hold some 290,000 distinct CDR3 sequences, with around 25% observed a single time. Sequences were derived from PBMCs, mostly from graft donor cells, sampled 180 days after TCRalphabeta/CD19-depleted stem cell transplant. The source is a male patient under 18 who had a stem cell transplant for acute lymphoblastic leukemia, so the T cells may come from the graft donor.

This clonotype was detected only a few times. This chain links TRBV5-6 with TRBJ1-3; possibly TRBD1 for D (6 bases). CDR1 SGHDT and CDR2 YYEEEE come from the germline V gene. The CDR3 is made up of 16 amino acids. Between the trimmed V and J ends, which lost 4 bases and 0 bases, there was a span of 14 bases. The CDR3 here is CASSTFTGISGNTIYF. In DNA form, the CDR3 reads TGTGCCAGCAGCACCTTCACAGGGATCTCTGGAAACACCATATATTTT. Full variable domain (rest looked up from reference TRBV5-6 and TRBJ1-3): DAGVTQSPTHLIKTRGQQVTLRCSPKSGHDTVSWYQQALGQGPQFIFQYYEEEERQRGNFPDRFSGHQFPNYSSELNVNALLLGDSALYLCASSTFTGISGNTIYFGEGSWLTVV.

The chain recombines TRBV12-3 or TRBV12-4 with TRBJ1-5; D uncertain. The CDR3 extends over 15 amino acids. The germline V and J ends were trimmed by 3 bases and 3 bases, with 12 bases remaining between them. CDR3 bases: TGTGCCAGCAGTTTCCTAGGGATTGACAATCAGCCCCAGCATTTT. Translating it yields CASSFLGIDNQPQHF.

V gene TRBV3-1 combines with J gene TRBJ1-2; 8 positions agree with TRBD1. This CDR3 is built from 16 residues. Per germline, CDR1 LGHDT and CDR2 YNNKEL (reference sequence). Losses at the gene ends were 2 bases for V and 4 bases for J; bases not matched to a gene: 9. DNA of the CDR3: TGTGCCAGCAGCCAATCGGCACAGGGGGTCTTCTATGGCTACACCTTC. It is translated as CASSQSAQGVFYGYTF.

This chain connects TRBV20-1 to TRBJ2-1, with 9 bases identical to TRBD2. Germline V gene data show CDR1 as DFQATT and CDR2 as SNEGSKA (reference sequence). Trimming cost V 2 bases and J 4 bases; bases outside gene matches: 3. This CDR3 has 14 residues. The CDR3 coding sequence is TGCAGTGCTAGACCCCTAGCGGGGTACAATGAGCAGTTCTTC. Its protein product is CSARPLAGYNEQFF.

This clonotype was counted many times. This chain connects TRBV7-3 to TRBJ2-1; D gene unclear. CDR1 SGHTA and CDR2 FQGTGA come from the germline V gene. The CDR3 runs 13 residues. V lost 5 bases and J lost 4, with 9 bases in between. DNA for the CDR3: TGTGCCAGCAGCCTCACTGGTTACAATGAGCAGTTCTTC. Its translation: CASSLTGYNEQFF.

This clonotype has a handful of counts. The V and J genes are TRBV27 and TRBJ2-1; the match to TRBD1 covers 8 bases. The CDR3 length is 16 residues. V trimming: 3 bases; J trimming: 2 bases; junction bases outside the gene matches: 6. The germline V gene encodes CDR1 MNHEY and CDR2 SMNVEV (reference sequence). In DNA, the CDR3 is TGTGCCAGCAGTTTGCGCCAGACAGGGGCCTACAATGAGCAGTTCTTC. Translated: CASSLRQTGAYNEQFF.

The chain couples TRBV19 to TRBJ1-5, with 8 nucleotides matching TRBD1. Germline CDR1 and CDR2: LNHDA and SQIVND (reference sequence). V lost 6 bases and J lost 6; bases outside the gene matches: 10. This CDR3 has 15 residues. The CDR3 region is CASRPTGEEGQPQHF. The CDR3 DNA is TGTGCCAGTAGGCCGACAGGGGAGGAAGGTCAGCCCCAGCATTTT.

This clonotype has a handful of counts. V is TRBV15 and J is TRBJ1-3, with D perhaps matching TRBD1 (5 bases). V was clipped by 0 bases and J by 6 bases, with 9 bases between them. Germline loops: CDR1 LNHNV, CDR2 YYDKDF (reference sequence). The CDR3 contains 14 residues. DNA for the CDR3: TGTGCCACCAGCAGAGATTTCGGACAAAACACCATATATTTT. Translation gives CATSRDFGQNTIYF.

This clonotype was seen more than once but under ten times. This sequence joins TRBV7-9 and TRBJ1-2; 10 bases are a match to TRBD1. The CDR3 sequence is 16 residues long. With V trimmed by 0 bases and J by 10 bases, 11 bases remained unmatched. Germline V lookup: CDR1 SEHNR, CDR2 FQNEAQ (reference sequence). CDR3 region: CASSLAGQGSNLDYTF. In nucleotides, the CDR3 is TGTGCCAGCAGCTTAGCGGGACAGGGGAGTAATCTAGACTACACCTTC.

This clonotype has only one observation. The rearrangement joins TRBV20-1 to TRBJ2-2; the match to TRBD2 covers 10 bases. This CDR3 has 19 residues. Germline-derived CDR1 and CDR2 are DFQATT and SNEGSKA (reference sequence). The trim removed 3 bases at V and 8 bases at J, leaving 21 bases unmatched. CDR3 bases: TGCAGTGCTAGCCCTGGCCCACACGGGCTAGCGGGAGTCAAAGGGGAGCTGTTTTTT. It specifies CSASPGPHGLAGVKGELFF.

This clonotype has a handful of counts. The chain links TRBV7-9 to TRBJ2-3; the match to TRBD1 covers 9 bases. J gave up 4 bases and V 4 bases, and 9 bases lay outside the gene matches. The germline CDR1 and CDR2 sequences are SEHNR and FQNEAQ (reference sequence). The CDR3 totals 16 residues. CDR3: CASSYPGTGIADTQYF. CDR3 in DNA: TGTGCCAGCAGCTACCCAGGGACAGGGATCGCAGATACGCAGTATTTT.

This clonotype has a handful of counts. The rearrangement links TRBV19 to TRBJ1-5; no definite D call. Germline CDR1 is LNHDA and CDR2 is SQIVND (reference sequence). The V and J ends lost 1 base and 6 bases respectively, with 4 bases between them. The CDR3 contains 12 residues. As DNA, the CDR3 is TGTGCCAGTAGTATAGGGGCTCAGCCCCAGCATTTT. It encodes CASSIGAQPQHF.

CDR3 residues: CASSRPIGGGTDTQYF. CDR3 bases: TGCGCCAGCAGCCGACCGATTGGGGGCGGCACAGATACGCAGTATTTT. This chain uses TRBV4-1 with TRBJ2-3; tentatively, D is TRBD1 (6 bases). Looked up from germline, CDR1 is MGHRA and CDR2 is YSYEKL. The CDR3 runs 16 residues. The V gene lost 4 bases and the J gene lost 1 base, with 15 bases spanning the gap.

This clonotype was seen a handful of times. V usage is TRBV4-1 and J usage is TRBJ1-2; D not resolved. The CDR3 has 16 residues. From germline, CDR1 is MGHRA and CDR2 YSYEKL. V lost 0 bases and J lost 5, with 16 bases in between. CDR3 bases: TGCGCCAGCAGCCAAGAGCCCAGTTCTGTCCTTTATGGCTACACCTTC. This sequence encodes CASSQEPSSVLYGYTF.

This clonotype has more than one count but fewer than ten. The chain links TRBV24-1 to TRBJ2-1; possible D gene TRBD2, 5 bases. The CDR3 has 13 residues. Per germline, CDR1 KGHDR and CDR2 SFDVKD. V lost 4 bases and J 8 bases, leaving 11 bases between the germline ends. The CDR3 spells CATSDRTRDEQFF. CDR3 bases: TGTGCCACCAGTGACCGTACTAGAGATGAGCAGTTCTTC.

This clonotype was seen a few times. Written as DNA, the CDR3 is TGCAGTGCTAGTTACCGACAGGGTGATCAGCCCCAGCATTTT. It specifies CSASYRQGDQPQHF. The genes are TRBV20-1 and TRBJ1-5, with 7 bases identical to TRBD1. Per the germline V gene, CDR1 is DFQATT and CDR2 is SNEGSKA (reference sequence). This CDR3 comprises 14 residues. J lost 5 bases, V lost 3 bases, and 7 bases had no gene match.

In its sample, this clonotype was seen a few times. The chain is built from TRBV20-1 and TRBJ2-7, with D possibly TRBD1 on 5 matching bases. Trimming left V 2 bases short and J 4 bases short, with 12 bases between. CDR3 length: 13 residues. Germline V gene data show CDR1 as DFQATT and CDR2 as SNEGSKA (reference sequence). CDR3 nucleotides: TGCAGTGCTAGAAGGGGCCCTATTTACGAGCAGTACTTC. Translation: CSARRGPIYEQYF.

CDR3 region: CASSYSGGQNTGELFF. CDR3 bases: TGTGCCAGCAGTTACTCCGGGGGCCAGAACACCGGGGAGCTGTTTTTT. This chain joins TRBV6-5 and TRBJ2-2; D could derive from TRBD1 or TRBD2 (6 bases each). The CDR3 loop spans 16 amino acids. Germline V gene sequence: CDR1 MNHEY, CDR2 SVGAGI. V lost 0 bases and J lost 1, with 9 bases in between.

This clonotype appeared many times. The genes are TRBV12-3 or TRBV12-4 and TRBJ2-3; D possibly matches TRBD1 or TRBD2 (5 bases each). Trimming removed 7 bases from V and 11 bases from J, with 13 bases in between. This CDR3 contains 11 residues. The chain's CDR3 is CASMGVALQYF. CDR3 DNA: TGTGCCAGCATGGGGGTAGCGCTGCAGTATTTT.

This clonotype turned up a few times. The CDR3 protein is CASRPSGRPSTGELFF. The CDR3 nucleotides read TGCGCCAGCAGACCTAGCGGGAGGCCCAGTACCGGGGAGCTGTTTTTT. The rearrangement joins TRBV5-1 to TRBJ2-2; 11 nucleotides align to TRBD2. V shed 5 bases, J shed 5 bases, and the junction held 8 bases outside the gene matches. This CDR3 is built from 16 residues. Germline CDR1 SGHRS, CDR2 YFSETQ.

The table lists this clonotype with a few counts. The CDR3 sequence: CASSELGIYGAFF. For the CDR3, the DNA is TGTGCCAGCAGTGAATTGGGAATCTATGGCGCTTTCTTT. The chain links TRBV25-1 to TRBJ1-1; D uncertain. V was trimmed by 1 base and J by 11 bases, leaving 14 bases between them. The germline CDR1 and CDR2 sequences are MGHDK and SYGVNS. This CDR3 comprises 13 residues. Together with reference TRBV25-1 and TRBJ1-1, the CDR3 gives the full variable domain: EADIYQTPRYLVIGTGKKITLECSQTMGHDKMYWYQQDPGMELHLIHYSYGVNSTEKGDLSSESTVSRIRTEHFPLTLESARPSHTSQYLCASSELGIYGAFFGQGTRLTVV.

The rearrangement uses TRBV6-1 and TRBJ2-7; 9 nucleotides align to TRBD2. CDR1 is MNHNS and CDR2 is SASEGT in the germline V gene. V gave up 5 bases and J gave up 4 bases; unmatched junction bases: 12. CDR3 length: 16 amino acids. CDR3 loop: CASSRISGSGPYEQYF. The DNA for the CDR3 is TGTGCCAGCAGTCGGATTAGCGGGAGTGGACCTTACGAGCAGTACTTC.